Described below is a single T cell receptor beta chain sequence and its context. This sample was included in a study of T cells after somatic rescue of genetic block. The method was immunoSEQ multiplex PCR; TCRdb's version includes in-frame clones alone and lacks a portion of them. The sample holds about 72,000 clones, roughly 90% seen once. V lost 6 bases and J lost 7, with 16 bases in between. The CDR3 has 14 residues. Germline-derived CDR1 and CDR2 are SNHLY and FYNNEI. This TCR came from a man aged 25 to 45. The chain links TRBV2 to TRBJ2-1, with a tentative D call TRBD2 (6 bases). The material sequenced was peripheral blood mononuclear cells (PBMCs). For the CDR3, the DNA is TGTGCCAGCAGGGGCTTGGAGGGGAGAAATGAGCAGTTCTTC. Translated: CASRGLEGRNEQFF.